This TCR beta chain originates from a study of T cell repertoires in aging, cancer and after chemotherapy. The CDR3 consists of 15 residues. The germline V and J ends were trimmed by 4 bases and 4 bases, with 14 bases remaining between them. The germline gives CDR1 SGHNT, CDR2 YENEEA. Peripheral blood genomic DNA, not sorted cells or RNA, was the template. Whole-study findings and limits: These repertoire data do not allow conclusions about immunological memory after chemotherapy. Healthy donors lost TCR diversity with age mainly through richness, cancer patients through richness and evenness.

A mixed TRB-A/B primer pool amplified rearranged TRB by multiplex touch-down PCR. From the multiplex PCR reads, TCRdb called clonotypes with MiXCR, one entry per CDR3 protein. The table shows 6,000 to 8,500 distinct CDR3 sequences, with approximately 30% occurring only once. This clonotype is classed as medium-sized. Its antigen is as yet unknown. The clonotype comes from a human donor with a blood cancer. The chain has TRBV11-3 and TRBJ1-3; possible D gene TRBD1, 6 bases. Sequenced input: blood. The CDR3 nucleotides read TGTGCCAGCAGCTCAGGGGAATATAGCGGAAACACCATATATTTT. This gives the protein CASSSGEYSGNTIYF. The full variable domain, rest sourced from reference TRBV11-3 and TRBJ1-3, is EAGVVQSPRYKIIEKKQPVAFWCNPISGHNTLYWYLQNLGQGPELLIRYENEEAVDDSQLPKDRFSAERLKGVDSTLKIQPAELGDSAVYLCASSSGEYSGNTIYFGEGSWLTVV.